This TCR beta chain was obtained from a study of molecular identifiers for immune sequencing clone quantification. TCRdb analysed the PCR reads with MiXCR anew, one entry per CDR3 protein. Among hundreds of thousands of distinct CDR3 sequences listed, 25% were seen once. This clonotype was recorded many times. As yet, its antigen is unknown. Study-level results: The share of molecules held by clones above 20 RNA copies was over 97% in effector cells and under 1% in naive cells.

The CDR3 covers 13 residues. The ends were cut back, 3 bases at V and 2 bases at J, with 8 bases in the middle. Germline assignment: CDR1 LGHNA and CDR2 YSLEER. The rearrangement links TRBV4-3 to TRBJ2-7, with D hard to call. This TCR was sampled from a human donor in good health. Some libraries in this study had Jurkat cell RNA spiked in. The specimen was naive CD8+ T cells from blood, with Jurkat cell RNA spiked in. The subset here: FACS-sorted CD8+CD4-CCR7+CD45RA+ naive T cells. CDR3 sequence reads: CASSQALPYEQYF. CDR3 in DNA: TGCGCCAGCAGCCAGGCATTGCCCTACGAGCAGTACTTC.